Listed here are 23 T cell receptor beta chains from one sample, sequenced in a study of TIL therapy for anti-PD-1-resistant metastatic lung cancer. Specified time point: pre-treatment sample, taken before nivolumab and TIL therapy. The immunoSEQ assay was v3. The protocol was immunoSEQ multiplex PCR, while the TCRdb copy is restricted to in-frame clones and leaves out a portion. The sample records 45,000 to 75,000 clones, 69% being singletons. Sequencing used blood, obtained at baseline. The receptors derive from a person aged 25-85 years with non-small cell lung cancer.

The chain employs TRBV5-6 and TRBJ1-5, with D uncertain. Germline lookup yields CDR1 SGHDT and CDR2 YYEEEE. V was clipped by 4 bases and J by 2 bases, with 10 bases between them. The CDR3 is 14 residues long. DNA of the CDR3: TGTGCCAGCAGCAGCGACGGGGGCAATCAGCCCCAGCATTTT. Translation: CASSSDGGNQPQHF.

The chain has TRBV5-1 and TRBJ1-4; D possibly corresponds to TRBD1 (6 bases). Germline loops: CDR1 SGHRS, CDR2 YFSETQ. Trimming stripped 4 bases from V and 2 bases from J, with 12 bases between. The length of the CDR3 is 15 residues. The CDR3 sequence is CASSEGVPTNEKLFF. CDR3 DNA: TGCGCCAGCAGCGAGGGGGTGCCCACTAATGAAAAACTGTTTTTT.

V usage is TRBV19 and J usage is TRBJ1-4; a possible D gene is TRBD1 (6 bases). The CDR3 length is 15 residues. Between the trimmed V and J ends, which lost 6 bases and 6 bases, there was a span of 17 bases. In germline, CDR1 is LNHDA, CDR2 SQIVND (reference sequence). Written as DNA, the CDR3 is TGTGCCAGTAGAGGACAGTCCGCGGTTTATGAAAAACTGTTTTTT. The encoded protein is CASRGQSAVYEKLFF.

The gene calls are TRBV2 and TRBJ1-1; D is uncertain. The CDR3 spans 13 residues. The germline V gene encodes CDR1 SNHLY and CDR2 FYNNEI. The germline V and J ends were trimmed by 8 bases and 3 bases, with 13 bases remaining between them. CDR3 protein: CASSIQVYTEAFF. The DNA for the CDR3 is TGTGCCAGCTCTATTCAGGTGTACACTGAAGCTTTCTTT.

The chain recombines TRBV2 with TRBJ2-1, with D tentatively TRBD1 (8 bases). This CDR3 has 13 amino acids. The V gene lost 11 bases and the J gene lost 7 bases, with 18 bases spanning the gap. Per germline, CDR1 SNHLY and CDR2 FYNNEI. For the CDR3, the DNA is TGTGCCTACAGGGGGGGGGCCGTAAATGAGCAGTTCTTC. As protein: CAYRGGAVNEQFF.

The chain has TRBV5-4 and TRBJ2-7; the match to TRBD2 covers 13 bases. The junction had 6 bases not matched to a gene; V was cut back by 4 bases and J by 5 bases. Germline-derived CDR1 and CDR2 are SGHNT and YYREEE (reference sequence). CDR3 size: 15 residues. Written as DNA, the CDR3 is TGTGCCAGCAGCCCTAGGACTAGCGGGAGTGACGAGCAGTACTTC. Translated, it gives CASSPRTSGSDEQYF. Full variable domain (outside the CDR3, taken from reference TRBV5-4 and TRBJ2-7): ETGVTQSPTHLIKTRGQQVTLRCSSQSGHNTVSWYQQALGQGPQFIFQYYREEENGRGNFPPRFSGLQFPNYSSELNVNALELDDSALYLCASSPRTSGSDEQYFGPGTRLTVT.

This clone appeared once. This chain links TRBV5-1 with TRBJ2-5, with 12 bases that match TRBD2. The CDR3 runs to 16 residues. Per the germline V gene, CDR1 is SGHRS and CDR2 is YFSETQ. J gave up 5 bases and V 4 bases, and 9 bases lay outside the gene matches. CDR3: CASSKLAGGTGETQYF. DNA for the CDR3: TGCGCCAGCAGCAAACTAGCGGGGGGAACGGGGGAGACCCAGTACTTC.

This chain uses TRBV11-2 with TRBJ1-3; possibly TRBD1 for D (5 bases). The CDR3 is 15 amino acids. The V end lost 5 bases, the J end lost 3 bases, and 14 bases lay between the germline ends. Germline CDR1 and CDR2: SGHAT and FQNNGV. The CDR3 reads CASSPPGDGGNTIYF. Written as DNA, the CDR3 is TGTGCCAGCAGCCCACCGGGGGACGGTGGAAACACCATATATTTT.

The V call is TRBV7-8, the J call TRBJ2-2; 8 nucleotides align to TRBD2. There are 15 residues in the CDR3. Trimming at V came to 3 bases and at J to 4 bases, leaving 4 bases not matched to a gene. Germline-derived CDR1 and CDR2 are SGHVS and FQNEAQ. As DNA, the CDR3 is TGTGCCAGCAGCTTCGGCGGGGGGACCACCGGGGAGCTGTTTTTT. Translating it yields CASSFGGGTTGELFF.

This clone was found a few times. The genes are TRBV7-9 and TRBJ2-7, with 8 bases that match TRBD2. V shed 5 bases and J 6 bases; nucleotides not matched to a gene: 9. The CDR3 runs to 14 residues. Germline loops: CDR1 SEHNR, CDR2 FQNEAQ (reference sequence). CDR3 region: CASSPSGSPGEQYF. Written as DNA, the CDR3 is TGTGCCAGCAGCCCCAGCGGGAGTCCGGGCGAGCAGTACTTC.

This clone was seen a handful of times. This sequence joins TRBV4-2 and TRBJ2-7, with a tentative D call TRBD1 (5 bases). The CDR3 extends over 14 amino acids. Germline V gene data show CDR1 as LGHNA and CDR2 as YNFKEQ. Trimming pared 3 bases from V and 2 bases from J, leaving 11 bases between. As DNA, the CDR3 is TGTGCCAGCAGCCACGACCCAGGGCCCTACGAGCAGTACTTC. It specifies CASSHDPGPYEQYF.

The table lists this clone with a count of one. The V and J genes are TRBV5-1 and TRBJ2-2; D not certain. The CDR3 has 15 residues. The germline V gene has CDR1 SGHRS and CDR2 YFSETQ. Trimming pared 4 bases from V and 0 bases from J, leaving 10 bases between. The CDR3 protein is CASSRGVANTGELFF. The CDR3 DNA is TGCGCCAGCAGCCGTGGGGTCGCGAACACCGGGGAGCTGTTTTTT.

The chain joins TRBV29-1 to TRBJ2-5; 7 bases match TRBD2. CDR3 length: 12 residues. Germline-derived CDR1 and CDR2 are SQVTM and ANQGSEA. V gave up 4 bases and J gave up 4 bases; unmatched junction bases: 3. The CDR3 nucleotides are TGCAGCGTTGTGACGGGAGGAGAGACCCAGTACTTC. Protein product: CSVVTGGETQYF.

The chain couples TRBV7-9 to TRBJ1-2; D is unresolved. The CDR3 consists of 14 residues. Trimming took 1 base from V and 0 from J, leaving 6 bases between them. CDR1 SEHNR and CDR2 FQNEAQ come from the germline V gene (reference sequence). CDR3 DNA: TGTGCCAGCAGCTTAGGGACGACTAACTATGGCTACACCTTC. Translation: CASSLGTTNYGYTF.

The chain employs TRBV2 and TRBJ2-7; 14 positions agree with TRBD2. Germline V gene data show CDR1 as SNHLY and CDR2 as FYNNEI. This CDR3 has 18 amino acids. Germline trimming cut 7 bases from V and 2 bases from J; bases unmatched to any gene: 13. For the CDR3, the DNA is TGTGCCAGCACCCTGGGACTAGCGGGAGAGAGGGTTGCCTACGAGCAGTACTTC. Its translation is CASTLGLAGERVAYEQYF.

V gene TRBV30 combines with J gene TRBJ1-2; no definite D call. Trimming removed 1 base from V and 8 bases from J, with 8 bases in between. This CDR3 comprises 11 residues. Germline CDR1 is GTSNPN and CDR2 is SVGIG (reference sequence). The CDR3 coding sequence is TGTGCCTGGAGTGGGGGAGGCGGCTACACCTTC. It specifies CAWSGGGGYTF.

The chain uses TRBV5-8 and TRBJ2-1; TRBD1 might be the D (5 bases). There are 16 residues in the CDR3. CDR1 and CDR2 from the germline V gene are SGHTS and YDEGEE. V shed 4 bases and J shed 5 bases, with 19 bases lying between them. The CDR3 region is CASSPYRLAANNEQFF. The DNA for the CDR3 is TGTGCCAGCAGCCCGTACAGGCTTGCGGCCAACAATGAGCAGTTCTTC.

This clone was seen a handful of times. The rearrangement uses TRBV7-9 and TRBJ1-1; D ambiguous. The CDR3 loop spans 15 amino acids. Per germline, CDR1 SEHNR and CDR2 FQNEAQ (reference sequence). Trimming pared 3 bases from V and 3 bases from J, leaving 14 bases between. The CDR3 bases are TGTGCCAGCAGCTTCGGGTACCCGAGGGACACTGAAGCTTTCTTT. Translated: CASSFGYPRDTEAFF.

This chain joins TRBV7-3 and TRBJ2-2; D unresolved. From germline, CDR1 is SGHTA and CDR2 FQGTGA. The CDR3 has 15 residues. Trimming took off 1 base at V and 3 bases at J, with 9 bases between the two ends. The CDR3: CASSLIGWDTGELFF. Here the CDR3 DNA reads TGTGCCAGCAGCTTAATAGGGTGGGACACCGGGGAGCTGTTTTTT.

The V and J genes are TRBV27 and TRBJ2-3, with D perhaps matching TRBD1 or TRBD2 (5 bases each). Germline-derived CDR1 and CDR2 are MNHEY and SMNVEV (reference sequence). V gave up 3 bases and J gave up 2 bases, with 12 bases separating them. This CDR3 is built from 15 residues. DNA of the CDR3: TGTGCCAGCAGTTTTTTGGGGGTATCCACAGATACGCAGTATTTT. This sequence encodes CASSFLGVSTDTQYF.

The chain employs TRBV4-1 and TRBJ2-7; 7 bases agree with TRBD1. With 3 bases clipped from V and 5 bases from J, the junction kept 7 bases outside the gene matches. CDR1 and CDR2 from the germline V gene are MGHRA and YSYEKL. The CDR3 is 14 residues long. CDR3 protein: CASSQRLGGNEQYF. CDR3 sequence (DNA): TGCGCCAGCAGCCAGAGGCTAGGGGGCAACGAGCAGTACTTC.

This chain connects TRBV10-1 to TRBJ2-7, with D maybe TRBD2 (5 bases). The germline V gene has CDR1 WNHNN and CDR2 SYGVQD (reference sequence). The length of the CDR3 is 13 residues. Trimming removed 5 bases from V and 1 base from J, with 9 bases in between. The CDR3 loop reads CASSRGSSYEQYF. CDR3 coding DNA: TGCGCCAGCAGTAGAGGGAGTTCCTACGAGCAGTACTTC.

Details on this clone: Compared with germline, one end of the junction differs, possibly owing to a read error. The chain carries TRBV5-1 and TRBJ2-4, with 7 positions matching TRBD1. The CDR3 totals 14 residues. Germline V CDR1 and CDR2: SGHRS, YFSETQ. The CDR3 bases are TGTGCCAGCAGCTTGACAGGGGCCAAAAACATTCAGTACTTC. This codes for CASSLTGAKNIQYF.